This entry describes one T cell receptor (beta chain). The antigen is undetermined. The V end was cut by 2 bases, the J end by 0 bases, with 8 bases between. The CDR3 consists of 14 residues. In germline, CDR1 is MDHEN, CDR2 SYDVKM. The sample is drawn from a study of CD8+ T cells in alopecia areata. Across the whole study: At a dose of 5 to 10 mg twice daily, oral tofacitinib was given to treated patients.

Extraction and reverse transcription of RNA yielded cDNA as the sequencing template. The repertoire was sequenced with immunoSEQ multiplex PCR; TCRdb's copy has only in-frame clones and lacks some. The sample holds approximately 130,000 clones, around 63% seen once. Study-level results: Within the top 100, expanded CD8+ clones significantly decreased with tofacitinib, as did scalp clonality.

The treatment is: oral pan-JAK inhibitor, 5-10 mg twice daily. Lesional scalp punch biopsies and peripheral blood were collected from alopecia areata patients. This specimen was CD4+ T cells sorted from blood, taken at week 4, from a patient treated with tofacitinib. The TCR originated in a human donor with alopecia areata. The V call is TRBV28, the J call TRBJ2-7; D unresolved. CDR3 in amino acids: CASSLRVDSYEQYF. DNA for the CDR3: TGTGCCAGCAGTTTACGGGTTGACTCCTACGAGCAGTACTTC.